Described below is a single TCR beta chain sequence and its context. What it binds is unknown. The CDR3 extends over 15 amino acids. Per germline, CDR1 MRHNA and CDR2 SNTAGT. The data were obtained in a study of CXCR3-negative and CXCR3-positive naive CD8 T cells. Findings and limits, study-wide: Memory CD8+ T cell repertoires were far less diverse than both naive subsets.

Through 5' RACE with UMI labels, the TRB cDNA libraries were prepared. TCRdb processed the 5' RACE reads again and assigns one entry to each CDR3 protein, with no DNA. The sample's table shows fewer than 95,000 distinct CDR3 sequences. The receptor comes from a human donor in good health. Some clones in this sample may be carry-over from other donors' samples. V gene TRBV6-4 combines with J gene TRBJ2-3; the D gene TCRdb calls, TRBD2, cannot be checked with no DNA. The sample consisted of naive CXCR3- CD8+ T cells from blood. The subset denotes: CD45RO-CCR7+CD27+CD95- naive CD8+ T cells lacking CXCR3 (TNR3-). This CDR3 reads CASSLSGISTDTQYF.